This T cell receptor (beta chain) was captured by sequencing in a study of PD-1 blockade in classical Hodgkin lymphoma (dated by TCRdb to the early 2020s). Context from the whole study: Nivolumab dosing was 3 mg/kg intravenously every 2 weeks, continuing until either disease progression or unacceptable toxicity. The study used CyTOF and TCR beta sequencing to define a peripheral blood immune signature of response to PD-1 blockade in classical Hodgkin lymphoma.

The Qiagen DNeasy kit was used to extract genomic DNA from unsorted PBMCs and from the negatively selected CD4+ and CD8+ fractions. TCR beta CDR3 regions were amplified by immunoSEQ multiplex PCR using primers annealing to V and J segments. A synthetic immune receptor repertoire was used to minimize amplification bias, and any residual bias was removed computationally once sequencing was done. The paper's processing steps were these. Custom Python scripts were used to quantify repertoire diversity as the Shannon entropy index. Unsorted, CD4+ and CD8+ repertoires were analyzed separately, except in combined analyses where CD4+ and CD8+ sequences were merged in silico. Clonal expansion was defined as a frequency increase of at least 2-fold after treatment compared with C1D1, and clones undetected at baseline were assigned a pseudocount of 0.5. Clones with 0 or 1 copy at C1D1 were defined as singleton clones, while clones with 2 or more copies were defined as non-singleton clones. Clones expanded in unsorted samples were assigned a CD4+, CD8+ or unknown annotation through matching of protein sequences in sorted samples from the same patient. Wilcoxon tests were applied to paired samples to test diversity changes from C1D1 to C4D1. TCRdb obtained this table from immuneACCESS and retained in-frame rearrangements with V and J assigned. These tables miss some clones; where compared with another copy, unresolved V genes account for less than half of the shortfall, and the remainder is unexplained. Clone size and V and J calls were adopted from that table, with D and trimming inferred from the DNA. The sample table holds about 20,000 clones, of which approximately 80% were seen once. The top ten constitute around 40% of the sample.

The investigation overall reported the following: Lower diversity was observed in patients in whom nivolumab was started less than 1 year after ASCT, and these patients were excluded from later analyses so that confounding by immune reconstitution would be avoided. Among trial patients, those achieving complete response had baseline diversity similar to that of newly diagnosed patients, while diversity was significantly lower in partial responders and progressors. The study covered only a single clinical trial cohort, and the causes of the repertoire differences, possibly disease activity or prior therapy, were still not defined. Newly diagnosed patients were reported to have lower baseline TCR diversity than healthy donors, and relapsed/refractory patients were reported to have lower baseline TCR diversity still. By C4D1, a significant rise was seen in CD4+ TCR diversity but not in CD8+ TCR diversity (p=0.0027 vs p=0.16), and the rise was most apparent among complete responders (p=0.02).

Note on this clone: Its antigen is not yet known. No much larger clonotype is one base removed from it; base qualities were not supplied.

The time point label on this specimen signifies: cycle 4 day 1 (C4D1), after 6 weeks of nivolumab. All trial patients had relapsed after autologous stem cell transplantation, with cohorts A, B and C differing in prior brentuximab vedotin exposure. A total of under 70 patients with relapsed/refractory classical Hodgkin lymphoma made up the trial cohort, and each patient's best overall response was complete response, partial response or progressive disease. Trial patients were treated with single-agent nivolumab in the multi-cohort phase II CheckMate 205 trial. Best overall response was determined by an independent review committee according to the 2007 International Working Group response criteria. PBMCs from the trial were collected at three points: immediately before nivolumab initiation (C1D1), and during therapy at cycle 2 day 1 and cycle 4 day 1. Peripheral blood was collected in 8 mL Vacutainer Cell Preparation Tubes, from which PBMCs were isolated by centrifugation and then cryopreserved.

The sequenced sample was peripheral blood mononuclear cells (PBMCs), obtained before the fourth cycle of nivolumab. The sequence was collected from a human donor with classical Hodgkin lymphoma.

The bases read TGTGCCAGCACTGAGAGGTTTTGGACAGGGGACACCGGGGAGCTGTTTTTT. It codes for CASTERFWTGDTGELFF. The chain couples TRBV25-1 to TRBJ2-2; TRBD1 agrees with 9 junctional bases. CDR1 MGHDK and CDR2 SYGVNS were looked up in the germline V gene. The CDR3 numbers 17 residues from cysteine through phenylalanine. Only the CDR3 part of the read is kept: 51 bases, read in frame from the first base. Trimming takes 7 bases off V and 3 bases off J; junction bases not matched to a gene: 12.